A single sample gave rise to the 3 T cell receptor beta chains below, sequenced in a study of T cells in Graves' hyperthyroidism and ophthalmopathy. Regions amplified from RNA transcripts were the TCR beta CDR3 regions. First-round RT-PCR of the TCR CDR3 relied on the HTBI primer set. Using its own MiXCR run on the multiplex PCR reads, TCRdb lists one record per CDR3 protein. Among about 610,000 distinct CDR3 sequences listed, about 15% were seen once. What was sequenced was blood. The origin of the receptors is a woman aged 40-49 years with Graves' ophthalmopathy.

This clonotype was picked up many times. This rearrangement joins TRBV7-2 to TRBJ1-2; D uncertain. CDR3 length equals 14 residues. The V end was cut by 2 bases, the J end by 4 bases, with 11 bases between. Germline lookup yields CDR1 SGHTA and CDR2 FQGNSA. The CDR3 protein is CASSLPLKGYGYTF. The CDR3, as DNA: TGTGCCAGCAGCTTACCCCTTAAGGGCTATGGCTACACCTTC.

This clonotype was seen at least ten times. V is TRBV4-2 and J is TRBJ2-7, with D possibly being TRBD1 (6 bases). The V end lost 2 bases, the J end lost 2 bases, and 7 bases lay between the germline ends. CDR3 length equals 13 residues. Per germline, CDR1 LGHNA and CDR2 YNFKEQ. Written as DNA, the CDR3 is TGTGCCAGCAGCCAAACAGGGCCCTACGAGCAGTACTTC. Amino acid sequence: CASSQTGPYEQYF.

This clonotype was counted at least ten times. The chain combines TRBV6-5 with TRBJ2-5; 10 nucleotides line up with TRBD1. The germline gives CDR1 MNHEY, CDR2 SVGAGI. V shed 5 bases and J 1 base; nucleotides not matched to a gene: 7. The CDR3 consists of 16 residues. DNA for the CDR3: TGTGCCAGCAGTCCTAGGACAGGGGGGCCCCAAGAGACCCAGTACTTC. This gives the protein CASSPRTGGPQETQYF.